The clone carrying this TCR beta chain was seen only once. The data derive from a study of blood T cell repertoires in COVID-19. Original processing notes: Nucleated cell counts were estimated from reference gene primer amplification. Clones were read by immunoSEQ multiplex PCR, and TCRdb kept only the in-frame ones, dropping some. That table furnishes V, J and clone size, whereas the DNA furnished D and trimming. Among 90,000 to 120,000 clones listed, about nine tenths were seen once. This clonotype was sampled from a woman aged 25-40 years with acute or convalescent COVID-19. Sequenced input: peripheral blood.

CDR3 in amino acids: CASSPVQAAGIANTGELFF. For the CDR3, the DNA is TGTGCCAGCTCACCCGTGCAAGCGGCAGGTATCGCGAACACCGGGGAGCTGTTTTTT. V usage is TRBV18 and J usage is TRBJ2-2; possible D gene TRBD2, 5 bases. This CDR3 has 19 amino acids. V was cut by 3 bases and J by 0 bases, with 20 bases left in between. CDR1 and CDR2 from the germline V gene are KGHSH and LQKENI.